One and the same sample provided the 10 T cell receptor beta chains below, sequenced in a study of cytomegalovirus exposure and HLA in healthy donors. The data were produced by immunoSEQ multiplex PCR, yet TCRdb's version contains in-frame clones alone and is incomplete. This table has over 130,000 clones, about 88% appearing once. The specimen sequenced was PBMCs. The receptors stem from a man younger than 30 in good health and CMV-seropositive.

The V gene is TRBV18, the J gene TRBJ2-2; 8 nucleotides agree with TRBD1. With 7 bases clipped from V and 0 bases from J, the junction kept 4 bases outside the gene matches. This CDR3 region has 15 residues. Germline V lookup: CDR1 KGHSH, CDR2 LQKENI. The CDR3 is CASLRTGTNTGELFF. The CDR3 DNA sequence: TGTGCCAGCTTACGGACAGGGACGAACACCGGGGAGCTGTTTTTT. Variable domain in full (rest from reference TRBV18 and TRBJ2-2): NAGVMQNPRHLVRRRGQEARLRCSPMKGHSHVYWYRQLPEEGLKFMVYLQKENIIDESGMPKERFSAEFPKEGPSILRIQQVVRGDSAAYFCASLRTGTNTGELFFGEGSRLTVL.

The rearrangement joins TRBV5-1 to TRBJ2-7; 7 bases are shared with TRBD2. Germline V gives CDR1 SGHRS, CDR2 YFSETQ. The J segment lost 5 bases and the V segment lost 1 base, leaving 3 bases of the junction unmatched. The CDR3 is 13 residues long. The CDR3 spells CASSLWGGNEQYF. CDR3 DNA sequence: TGCGCCAGCAGCTTGTGGGGAGGGAACGAGCAGTACTTC. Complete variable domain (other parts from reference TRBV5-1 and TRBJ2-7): KAGVTQTPRYLIKTRGQQVTLSCSPISGHRSVSWYQQTPGQGLQFLFEYFSETQRNKGNFPGRFSGRQFSNSRSEMNVSTLELGDSALYLCASSLWGGNEQYFGPGTRLTVT.

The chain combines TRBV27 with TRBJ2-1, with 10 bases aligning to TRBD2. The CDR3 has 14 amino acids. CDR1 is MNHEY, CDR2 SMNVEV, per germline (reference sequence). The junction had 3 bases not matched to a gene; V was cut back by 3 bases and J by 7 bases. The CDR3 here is CASSFGLAVNEQFF. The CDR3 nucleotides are TGTGCCAGCAGTTTTGGACTAGCGGTGAATGAGCAGTTCTTC.

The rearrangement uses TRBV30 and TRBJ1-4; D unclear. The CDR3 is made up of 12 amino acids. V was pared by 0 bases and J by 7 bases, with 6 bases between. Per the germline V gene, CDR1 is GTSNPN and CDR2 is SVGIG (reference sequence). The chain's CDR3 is CAWSVAREKLFF. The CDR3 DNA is TGTGCCTGGAGTGTAGCGCGTGAAAAACTGTTTTTT.

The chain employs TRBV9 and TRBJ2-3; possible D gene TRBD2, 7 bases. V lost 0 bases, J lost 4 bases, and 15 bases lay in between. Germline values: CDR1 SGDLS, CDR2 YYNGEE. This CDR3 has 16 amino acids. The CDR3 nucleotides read TGTGCCAGCAGCGTAGCTGGGGGGGCCTGGTCAGATACGCAGTATTTT. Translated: CASSVAGGAWSDTQYF.

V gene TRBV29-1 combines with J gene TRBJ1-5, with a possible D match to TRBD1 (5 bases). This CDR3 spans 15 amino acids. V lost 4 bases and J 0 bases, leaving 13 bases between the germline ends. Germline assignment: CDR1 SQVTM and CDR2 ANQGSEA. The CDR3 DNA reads TGCAGCGTTGTGGGGACTCCTTATAGCAATCAGCCCCAGCATTTT. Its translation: CSVVGTPYSNQPQHF. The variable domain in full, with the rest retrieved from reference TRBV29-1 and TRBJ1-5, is SAVISQKPSRDICQRGTSLTIQCQVDSQVTMMFWYRQQPGQSLTLIATANQGSEATYESGFVIDKFPISRPNLTFSTLTVSNMSPEDSSIYLCSVVGTPYSNQPQHFGDGTRLSIL.

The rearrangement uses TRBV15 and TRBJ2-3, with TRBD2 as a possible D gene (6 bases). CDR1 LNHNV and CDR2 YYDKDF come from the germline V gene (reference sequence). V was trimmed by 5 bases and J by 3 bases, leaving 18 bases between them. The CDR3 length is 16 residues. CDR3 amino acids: CATSRNIAVGTDTQYF. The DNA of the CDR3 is TGTGCCACCAGCCGAAATATAGCGGTTGGGACAGATACGCAGTATTTT.

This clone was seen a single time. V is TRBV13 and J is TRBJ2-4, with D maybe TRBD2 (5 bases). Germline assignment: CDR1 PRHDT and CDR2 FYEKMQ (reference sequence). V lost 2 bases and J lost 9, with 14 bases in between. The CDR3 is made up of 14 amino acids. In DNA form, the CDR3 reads TGTGCCAGCAGCTTAACCGGGAAGAGGACCATTCAGTACTTC. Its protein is CASSLTGKRTIQYF. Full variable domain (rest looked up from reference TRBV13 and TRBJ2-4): AAGVIQSPRHLIKEKRETATLKCYPIPRHDTVYWYQQGPGQDPQFLISFYEKMQSDKGSIPDRFSAQQFSDYHSELNMSSLELGDSALYFCASSLTGKRTIQYFGAGTRLSVL.

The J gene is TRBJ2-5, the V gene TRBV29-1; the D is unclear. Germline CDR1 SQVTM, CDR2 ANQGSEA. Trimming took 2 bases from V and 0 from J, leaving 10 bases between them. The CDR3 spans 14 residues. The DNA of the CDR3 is TGCAGCGTTGAAAAAATAGCAGACCAAGAGACCCAGTACTTC. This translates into CSVEKIADQETQYF.

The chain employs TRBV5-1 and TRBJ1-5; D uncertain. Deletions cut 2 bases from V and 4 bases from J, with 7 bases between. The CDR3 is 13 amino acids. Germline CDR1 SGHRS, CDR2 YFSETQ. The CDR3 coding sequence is TGCGCCAGCAGCTTAGGAGAGAATCAGCCCCAGCATTTT. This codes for CASSLGENQPQHF.